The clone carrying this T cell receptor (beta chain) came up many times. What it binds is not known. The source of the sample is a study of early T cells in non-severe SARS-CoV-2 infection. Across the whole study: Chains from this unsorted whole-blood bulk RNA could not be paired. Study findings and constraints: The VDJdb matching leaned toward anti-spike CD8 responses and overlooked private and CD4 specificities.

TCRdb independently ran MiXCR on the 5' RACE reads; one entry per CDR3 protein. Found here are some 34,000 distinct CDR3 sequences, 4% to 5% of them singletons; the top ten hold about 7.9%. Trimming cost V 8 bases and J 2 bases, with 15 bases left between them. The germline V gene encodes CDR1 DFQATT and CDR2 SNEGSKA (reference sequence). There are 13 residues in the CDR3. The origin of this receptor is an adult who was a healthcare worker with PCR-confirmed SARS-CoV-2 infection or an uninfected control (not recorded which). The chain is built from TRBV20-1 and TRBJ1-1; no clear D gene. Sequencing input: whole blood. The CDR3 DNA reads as TGCAGTCCCCAGACGGTGCTTAACACTGAAGCTTTCTTT. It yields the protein CSPQTVLNTEAFF.